The clone carrying this T cell receptor (beta chain) was detected ten times or more. Its target is not known. CDR1 and CDR2 (germline): KGHSH, LQKENI. CDR3 size: 19 residues. Trimming at V came to 2 bases and at J to 0 bases, leaving 9 bases not matched to a gene. This entry is derived from a study of T-cell memory formation after mild COVID-19. On the study more broadly: The TCR clusters were mostly specific to one donor. Study observations and caveats: The appearance of some responding clones in pre-infection memory suggested that cross-reactive memory joined. Clones which contracted sat mainly in CM and EM if CD4+, and in EMRA if CD8+.

Sample barcodes and UMIs were carried by the TCR alpha and TCR beta cDNA libraries that 5'RACE generated with constant-segment primers. TCRdb reanalysed the 5' RACE reads using MiXCR and keeps one entry per CDR3 protein. Of 45,000 to 65,000 distinct CDR3 sequences listed, around 9.7% are singletons. This rearrangement joins TRBV18 to TRBJ2-2, with TRBD2 matching 10 bases. This receptor was obtained from an adult woman who had mild COVID-19 (a few samples of this study predate the infection). Cell type and time point are not known. Sequencing was done on a sample of PBMCs or a T cell subset sorted from them (not recorded which). CDR3 residues: CASSPSAHSGRSNTGELFF. In DNA form, the CDR3 reads TGTGCCAGCTCACCATCGGCCCATAGCGGGAGGTCGAACACCGGGGAGCTGTTTTTT.